This T cell receptor (beta chain) was sequenced for a study of response to subunit inactivated influenza vaccine. V lost 3 bases, J lost 6 bases, and 12 bases lay in between. From germline, CDR1 is DFQATT and CDR2 SNEGSKA (reference sequence). The CDR3 has 13 amino acids. TCRdb independently ran MiXCR on the RT-PCR reads; one entry per CDR3 protein. The top ten clones hold approximately 10% of a sample with fewer than 400,000 distinct CDR3 sequences, 20% to 25% of them seen once. J is TRBJ2-1 and V is TRBV20-1; either TRBD1 or TRBD2 may supply D (5 bases each). This TCR came from a man between 45 and 75 years old who received an inactivated influenza vaccine. This sample comprised PBMCs from blood, obtained 21 months after vaccination. CDR3 residues: CSARGPSANEQFF. As DNA, the CDR3 is TGCAGTGCTAGGGGACCTTCGGCCAATGAGCAGTTCTTC.